The 32 T cell receptor beta chains reported below all come from one sample, sequenced in a study of control samples from healthy donors and cancer patients (dated by TCRdb to the early 2020s). Libraries were prepared through the immunoSEQ multiplex PCR assay. TCRdb retrieved this table from immuneACCESS and kept in-frame rearrangements only. Not all clones are present; in checked studies, unresolved V genes account for under half, and no reason is known for the remainder. This specimen's table enumerates fewer than 250,000 clones. The leading ten clones occupy under 2.5% of the sample. The sample taken for sequencing was blood. The receptors derive from a woman in her 30s in good health.

The V and J genes are TRBV4-1 and TRBJ1-5; D might be TRBD1 (5 bases). The CDR3 covers 15 residues. V was trimmed by 1 base and J by 4 bases, leaving 11 bases between them. CDR1 and CDR2 (germline): MGHRA, YSYEKL. CDR3 nucleotide sequence: TGCGCCAGCAGCCAAGTCGGGACGCTGAATCAGCCCCAGCATTTT. As protein: CASSQVGTLNQPQHF.

The chain recombines TRBV5-5 with TRBJ2-3, with 7 positions matching TRBD1. This CDR3 comprises 17 residues. CDR1 and CDR2 from the germline V gene are SGHKS and YYEKEE (reference sequence). After removal of 5 bases from V and 2 bases from J, the junction contained 14 bases not matched to a gene. This CDR3 is CASRRLDRAEVTDTQYF. CDR3 coding DNA: TGTGCCAGCAGGCGGTTAGACAGGGCAGAAGTCACAGATACGCAGTATTTT.

The chain is built from TRBV7-3 and TRBJ2-3, with D perhaps TRBD1 (5 bases). Trimming cost V 3 bases and J 6 bases, with 22 bases left between them. Germline-derived CDR1 and CDR2 are SGHTA and FQGTGA. CDR3 size: 17 residues. Written as DNA, the CDR3 is TGTGCCAGCAGCTTCGATTTCCAGGGAAGTGGGATTGATACGCAGTATTTT. It is translated as CASSFDFQGSGIDTQYF.

The V and J genes are TRBV19 and TRBJ1-4; TRBD1 aligns across 10 bases. This CDR3 spans 18 amino acids. CDR1 is LNHDA and CDR2 is SQIVND in the germline V gene (reference sequence). V trimming: 6 bases; J trimming: 0 bases; junction bases outside the gene matches: 10. The CDR3 here is CASRDRDRGLATNEKLFF. The CDR3 DNA sequence: TGTGCCAGTAGGGACCGGGACAGGGGACTTGCAACTAATGAAAAACTGTTTTTT. Supplemented by reference TRBV19 and TRBJ1-4, the full variable domain reads DGGITQSPKYLFRKEGQNVTLSCEQNLNHDAMYWYRQDPGQGLRLIYYSQIVNDFQKGDIAEGYSVSREKKESFPLTVTSAQKNPTAFYLCASRDRDRGLATNEKLFFGSGTQLSVL.

The chain has TRBV6-1 and TRBJ1-2; D might be TRBD1 (5 bases). This CDR3 comprises 14 residues. Per germline, CDR1 MNHNS and CDR2 SASEGT. V lost 2 bases and J 4 bases, leaving 11 bases between the germline ends. The CDR3 nucleotides are TGTGCCAGCAGTGAACTGGGCACAGGCTATGGCTACACCTTC. Translating gives CASSELGTGYGYTF.

This chain uses TRBV9 with TRBJ1-6; D not certain. The CDR3 runs to 14 residues. Germline values: CDR1 SGDLS, CDR2 YYNGEE. With 4 bases removed from V and 8 bases from J, the gap between germline ends came to 13 bases. In DNA, the CDR3 is TGTGCCAGCAGCACCCTGGACTTTGATTCACCCCTCCACTTT. The encoded protein is CASSTLDFDSPLHF.

V usage is TRBV7-8 and J usage is TRBJ2-7; tentatively, D is TRBD1 (6 bases). In germline, CDR1 is SGHVS, CDR2 FQNEAQ. V gave up 1 base and J gave up 7 bases, with 11 bases separating them. The CDR3 consists of 13 residues. The DNA for the CDR3 is TGTGCCAGCAGCTTAGGCAGGGGCTGGGAGCAGTACTTC. Translating gives CASSLGRGWEQYF. Full variable domain (missing parts from reference TRBV7-8 and TRBJ2-7): GAGVSQSPRYKVAKRGQDVALRCDPISGHVSLFWYQQALGQGPEFLTYFQNEAQLDKSGLPSDRFFAERPEGSVSTLKIQRTQQEDSAVYLCASSLGRGWEQYFGPGTRLTVT.

The J gene is TRBJ2-5, the V gene TRBV5-1; D could derive from TRBD1 or TRBD2 (6 bases each). The length of the CDR3 is 14 residues. Trimming left V 0 bases short and J 5 bases short, with 11 bases between. Germline V CDR1 and CDR2: SGHRS, YFSETQ. Here the CDR3 reads CASSLVGGRETQYF. CDR3 DNA sequence: TGCGCCAGCAGCTTGGTGGGGGGCCGGGAGACCCAGTACTTC.

This sequence joins TRBV6-5 and TRBJ1-5; weak D call: TRBD1 (6 bases). Germline V gene sequence: CDR1 MNHEY, CDR2 SVGAGI. Trimming removed 7 bases from V and 5 bases from J, with 15 bases in between. This CDR3 comprises 14 residues. The CDR3 DNA reads TGTGCCAGCATTATGACAGGACGGGATCAGCCCCAGCATTTT. Protein: CASIMTGRDQPQHF.

The genes are TRBV12-3 or TRBV12-4 and TRBJ2-5; possible D gene TRBD1, 5 bases. The CDR3 is 13 residues long. V lost 7 bases and J lost 4, with 13 bases in between. The DNA for the CDR3 is TGTGCCAGCACCCTGCAGGGATCAGAGACCCAGTACTTC. Amino acids: CASTLQGSETQYF.

The chain is built from TRBV14 and TRBJ1-1; D is unresolved. CDR1 SGHDN and CDR2 FVKESK come from the germline V gene. The CDR3 is 13 amino acids. Trimming took 1 base from V and 10 from J, leaving 13 bases between them. CDR3 DNA: TGTGCCAGCAGCCAAGGAGAGCGCGGAGGAGCTTTCTTT. Its protein is CASSQGERGGAFF.

This chain connects TRBV9 to TRBJ2-4; D not certain. V lost 9 bases to trimming and J lost 0 bases, with 13 bases between them. This CDR3 is 14 amino acids long. From germline, CDR1 is SGDLS and CDR2 YYNGEE. The CDR3 nucleotides are TGTGCCAAACGACACTTACTAGCCAAAAACATTCAGTACTTC. This codes for CAKRHLLAKNIQYF.

CDR3 nucleotide sequence: TGTGCCAGCAGTTACTCCACACTTGCCTTGAACACTGAAGCTTTCTTT. It yields the protein CASSYSTLALNTEAFF. The chain carries TRBV6-5 and TRBJ1-1; D is unclear. The V gene's germline CDR1 is MNHEY and CDR2 SVGAGI. With 0 bases removed from V and 0 bases from J, the gap between germline ends came to 11 bases. The CDR3 consists of 16 residues.

This CDR3 reads CASRAYRGAAYEQYF. The CDR3 DNA reads as TGTGCCAGCAGGGCCTACAGGGGAGCAGCCTACGAGCAGTACTTC. The chain carries TRBV2 and TRBJ2-7, with TRBD1 identical over 7 bases. Germline V gives CDR1 SNHLY, CDR2 FYNNEI. The CDR3 is 15 amino acids. V lost 6 bases and J lost 2; bases outside the gene matches: 10.

The V and J genes are TRBV7-2 and TRBJ2-2; TRBD2 might be the D (5 bases). With 2 bases removed from V and 8 bases from J, the gap between germline ends came to 9 bases. The CDR3 loop spans 13 amino acids. Germline CDR1 SGHTA, CDR2 FQGNSA. CDR3 loop: CASSLIPGGELFF. DNA of the CDR3: TGTGCCAGCAGCTTAATACCGGGGGGGGAGCTGTTTTTT.

V is TRBV18 and J is TRBJ2-1; 10 bases agree with TRBD1. Losses at the gene ends were 6 bases for V and 6 bases for J; bases not matched to a gene: 2. This CDR3 has 13 residues. Germline lookup yields CDR1 KGHSH and CDR2 LQKENI. The CDR3 region is CASSWTGGNEQFF. CDR3 in DNA: TGTGCCAGCTCCTGGACAGGGGGCAATGAGCAGTTCTTC.

V is TRBV4-3 and J is TRBJ2-6, with 7 bases identical to TRBD2. Trimming removed 1 base from V and 0 bases from J; junction bases left unmatched: 3. From germline, CDR1 is LGHNA and CDR2 YSLEER. The CDR3 contains 17 residues. Here the CDR3 DNA reads TGCGCCAGCAGCCAAGTCGAGCGGGGCTCTGGGGCCAACGTCCTGACTTTC. Translated: CASSQVERGSGANVLTF.

The chain couples TRBV4-1 to TRBJ2-7; D uncertain. CDR3 length: 15 residues. V shed 1 base and J shed 4 bases, with 14 bases lying between them. Germline V gives CDR1 MGHRA, CDR2 YSYEKL. CDR3 sequence reads: CASSQVPETMYEQYF. The CDR3, as DNA: TGCGCCAGCAGCCAAGTTCCAGAGACGATGTACGAGCAGTACTTC.

The V gene is TRBV24-1, the J gene TRBJ1-5; possible D gene TRBD1, 5 bases. Germline CDR1 and CDR2: KGHDR and SFDVKD. Trimming took off 9 bases at V and 3 bases at J, with 8 bases between the two ends. This CDR3 is 12 amino acids long. The CDR3 DNA follows: TGTGCCACCGGGGGGAACAATCAGCCCCAGCATTTT. This gives the protein CATGGNNQPQHF.

The chain employs TRBV27 and TRBJ1-6, with no clear D. The CDR3 spans 16 residues. The V and J ends lost 2 bases and 0 bases respectively, with 8 bases between them. Germline V gene data show CDR1 as MNHEY and CDR2 as SMNVEV (reference sequence). CDR3 nucleotides: TGTGCCAGCAGTTTAGAGAGGAGCTCCTATAATTCACCCCTCCACTTT. It yields the protein CASSLERSSYNSPLHF.

The chain uses TRBV6-6 and TRBJ1-5, with TRBD1 matching 8 bases. V dropped 5 bases and J dropped 0; count of bases not matched to a gene: 12. The germline CDR1 and CDR2 sequences are MNHNY and SVGAGI (reference sequence). This CDR3 spans 18 amino acids. CDR3 region: CASSPWGTGRNSNQPQHF. The CDR3 nucleotides are TGTGCCAGCAGTCCCTGGGGGACAGGACGTAATAGCAATCAGCCCCAGCATTTT.

V usage is TRBV9 and J usage is TRBJ1-2, with 10 nucleotides matching TRBD1. The CDR3 has 14 residues. Per the germline V gene, CDR1 is SGDLS and CDR2 is YYNGEE. V was clipped by 2 bases and J by 8 bases; unmatched bases: 6. This chain's CDR3 is CASSVILTGGGYTF. The CDR3 DNA follows: TGTGCCAGCAGCGTTATCCTGACAGGGGGCGGCTACACCTTC.

To note about this clone: Relative to the germline gene, one junction end is altered; a read error may explain this. The chain has TRBV30 and TRBJ1-1; tentatively, D is TRBD1 (5 bases). The CDR3 covers 11 residues. Germline V CDR1 and CDR2: GTSNPN, SVGIG (reference sequence). The CDR3 sequence: CAWSETVWPLF. CDR3 coding DNA: TGTGCCTGGAGTGAGACAGTCTGGCCTCTCTTT. The whole variable domain, remainder taken from reference TRBV30 and TRBJ1-1, is SQTIHQWPATLVQPVGSPLSLECTVEGTSNPNLYWYRQAAGRGLQLLFYSVGIGQISSEVPQNLSASRPQDRQFILSSKKLLLSDSGFYLCAWSETVWPLFGQGTRLTVV.

The CDR3 DNA sequence: TGTGCCAGCAGCGAACCACAGGGAACCCACAATGAGCAGTTCTTC. Amino acid sequence: CASSEPQGTHNEQFF. The rearrangement joins TRBV28 to TRBJ2-1, with D maybe TRBD1 (6 bases). V shed 6 bases and J shed 5 bases, with 17 bases lying between them. Germline CDR1 reads MDHEN; CDR2 reads SYDVKM. There are 15 residues in the CDR3.

The chain couples TRBV18 to TRBJ1-6; a weak D match, TRBD1 (6 bases). CDR3 size: 14 residues. Trimming stripped 5 bases from V and 8 bases from J, with 13 bases between. Germline V gives CDR1 KGHSH, CDR2 LQKENI. The CDR3 is CASSSGHTDSPLHF. The CDR3 region has the DNA TGTGCCAGCTCATCGGGACATACCGATTCACCCCTCCACTTT.

The chain has TRBV7-2 and TRBJ2-7; 13 bases fit TRBD2. J was trimmed by 1 base and V by 5 bases; bases with no gene match: 11. Germline V gene sequence: CDR1 SGHTA, CDR2 FQGNSA. The length of the CDR3 is 18 residues. CDR3 DNA sequence: TGTGCCAGCAGCCAAAGACTAGCGGGGGGACCTACGTCCTACGAGCAGTACTTC. Its protein product is CASSQRLAGGPTSYEQYF.

The genes are TRBV5-6 and TRBJ2-7; TRBD1 agrees at 7 bases. Germline loops: CDR1 SGHDT, CDR2 YYEEEE. This CDR3 contains 19 residues. The junction had 19 bases not matched to a gene; V was cut back by 1 base and J by 3 bases. The CDR3 reads CASSLRGMTGKTPGYEQYF. Here the CDR3 DNA reads TGTGCCAGCAGCTTGAGAGGGATGACAGGGAAGACCCCGGGCTACGAGCAGTACTTC. Based on the CDR3 plus reference TRBV5-6 and TRBJ2-7, the full variable domain is DAGVTQSPTHLIKTRGQQVTLRCSPKSGHDTVSWYQQALGQGPQFIFQYYEEEERQRGNFPDRFSGHQFPNYSSELNVNALLLGDSALYLCASSLRGMTGKTPGYEQYFGPGTRLTVT.

The V gene is TRBV5-1, the J gene TRBJ1-1; the D gene is possibly TRBD1 (5 bases). Between the trimmed V and J ends, which lost 3 bases and 3 bases, there was a span of 15 bases. CDR1 is SGHRS, CDR2 YFSETQ, per germline. The CDR3 runs to 15 residues. The CDR3 sequence: CASSWDGSMDTEAFF. Written as DNA, the CDR3 is TGCGCCAGCAGCTGGGACGGGTCCATGGACACTGAAGCTTTCTTT.

The rearrangement uses TRBV2 and TRBJ1-1; D remains unclear. Germline CDR1 is SNHLY and CDR2 is FYNNEI. This CDR3 is 11 amino acids long. V lost 5 bases and J 7 bases, leaving 8 bases between the germline ends. The CDR3 sequence is CASSIAVEAFF. The CDR3 nucleotides are TGTGCCAGCAGTATAGCGGTTGAAGCTTTCTTT.

V gene TRBV3-1 (or the pseudogene TRBV3-2) combines with J gene TRBJ1-4, with a possible D match to TRBD1 (5 bases). Trimming cost V 6 bases and J 3 bases, with 11 bases left between them. Germline lookup yields CDR1 LGHDT and CDR2 YNNKEL (reference sequence). The CDR3 is made up of 14 amino acids. The CDR3 coding sequence is TGTGCCAGCAGTTATAGGGGTTCTAATGAAAAACTGTTTTTT. It codes for CASSYRGSNEKLFF.

The V gene is TRBV28, the J gene TRBJ2-3; D is ambiguous. Germline CDR1 MDHEN, CDR2 SYDVKM. The CDR3 covers 17 residues. With 7 bases removed from V and 2 bases from J, the gap between germline ends came to 22 bases. CDR3 residues: CASTYTMLHQYTDTQYF. The CDR3 nucleotides are TGTGCCAGCACATACACCATGTTACATCAATACACAGATACGCAGTATTTT.

V usage is TRBV28 and J usage is TRBJ1-5, with D possibly matching TRBD1 (5 bases). The germline V gene encodes CDR1 MDHEN and CDR2 SYDVKM. V was pared by 5 bases and J by 7 bases, with 12 bases between. CDR3 size: 13 residues. As DNA, the CDR3 is TGTGCCAGCAGTGCACAGGATTTGCAGCCCCAGCATTTT. Translation: CASSAQDLQPQHF.